These T cell receptor beta chains were read from a single sample in a study of shared clonotypes between healthy human individuals. Using immunoSEQ multiplex PCR, the repertoire was profiled, and TCRdb retains in-frame clones only, with some absent. The table includes 730,000 or so clones, 72% detected once. Sequencing input: memory CD4+ T cells sorted from blood. All receptors derive from a woman aged 30 to 39 in good health. The CDR3 runs from the conserved cysteine through the conserved F or W. A D gene is named only where the DNA matches it firmly.

CDR3aa: CASSLQGAITEAFF; j_gene: TRBJ1-1; v_gene: TRBV7-9; d_gene: .
CDR3aa: CASSTTGDREQYF; j_gene: TRBJ2-7; v_gene: TRBV18; d_gene: TRBD1
CDR3aa: CASSLAGPNYGYTF; j_gene: TRBJ1-2; v_gene: TRBV6-6; d_gene: .
CDR3aa: CASSSAGAGETQYF; j_gene: TRBJ2-5; v_gene: TRBV7-9; d_gene: TRBD2
CDR3aa: CASSPILAGTDTQYF; j_gene: TRBJ2-3; v_gene: TRBV28; d_gene: TRBD2
CDR3aa: CASSYTGGSMNTEAFF; j_gene: TRBJ1-1; v_gene: TRBV5-4; d_gene: TRBD1
CDR3aa: CASSQVVSRISGNTIYF; j_gene: TRBJ1-3; v_gene: TRBV4-1; d_gene: .
CDR3aa: CASSDDRGSYEQYF; j_gene: TRBJ2-7; v_gene: TRBV2; d_gene: .
CDR3aa: CASSTRGGPNEQFF; j_gene: TRBJ2-1; v_gene: TRBV7-8; d_gene: .
CDR3aa: CASSRKLVIGELFF; j_gene: TRBJ2-2; v_gene: TRBV6-5; d_gene: .
CDR3aa: CASSLEGAQLEVTYEQYF; j_gene: TRBJ2-7; v_gene: TRBV7-4; d_gene: TRBD1
CDR3aa: CASAAVGRVEIGSRSGELFF; j_gene: TRBJ2-2; v_gene: TRBV4-1; d_gene: .
CDR3aa: CASSPSGGLYTEAFF; j_gene: TRBJ1-1; v_gene: TRBV7-9; d_gene: TRBD1
CDR3aa: CASSYPPGGTDTQYF; j_gene: TRBJ2-3; v_gene: TRBV6-6; d_gene: TRBD2
CDR3aa: CASSSPGQVGQETQYF; j_gene: TRBJ2-5; v_gene: TRBV28; d_gene: TRBD1
CDR3aa: CASSPGPYEQYF; j_gene: TRBJ2-7; v_gene: TRBV7-2; d_gene: .
CDR3aa: CASSFFTQGADGYTF; j_gene: TRBJ1-2; v_gene: TRBV19; d_gene: TRBD1
CDR3aa: CASSPSSGNAQYF; j_gene: TRBJ2-7; v_gene: TRBV11-2; d_gene: TRBD2
CDR3aa: CAWSGVTNTEAFF; j_gene: TRBJ1-1; v_gene: TRBV30; d_gene: .
CDR3aa: CASSDRLRGSLAKNIQYF; j_gene: TRBJ2-4; v_gene: TRBV6-4; d_gene: .
CDR3aa: CASSLVREDTQYF; j_gene: TRBJ2-3; v_gene: TRBV11-1; d_gene: .
CDR3aa: CASRSGTKETQYF; j_gene: TRBJ2-5; v_gene: TRBV14; d_gene: .
CDR3aa: CASSLDRGVIHNEQFF; j_gene: TRBJ2-1; v_gene: TRBV11-2; d_gene: .
CDR3aa: CASSLAGVFSSGGYTF; j_gene: TRBJ1-2; v_gene: TRBV5-4; d_gene: .
CDR3aa: CASGRGTGIDQPQHF; j_gene: TRBJ1-5; v_gene: TRBV7-6; d_gene: TRBD1
CDR3aa: CASSVVGGRGTDTQYF; j_gene: TRBJ2-3; v_gene: TRBV9; d_gene: TRBD2
CDR3aa: CASSPGQGAATDTQYF; j_gene: TRBJ2-3; v_gene: TRBV19; d_gene: TRBD1
CDR3aa: CVRSGARRNNEQFF; j_gene: TRBJ2-1; v_gene: TRBV7-5; d_gene: .
CDR3aa: CAIRTGTSGYNEQFF; j_gene: TRBJ2-1; v_gene: TRBV10-3; d_gene: TRBD2
CDR3aa: CASSQDRRGGQGVEKLFF; j_gene: TRBJ1-4; v_gene: TRBV14; d_gene: TRBD1
CDR3aa: CASSSGTSGRYTGELFF; j_gene: TRBJ2-2; v_gene: TRBV28; d_gene: TRBD2
CDR3aa: CASSPDYTDTQYF; j_gene: TRBJ2-3; v_gene: TRBV5-1; d_gene: .
CDR3aa: CASSQEGSNSYNEQFF; j_gene: TRBJ2-1; v_gene: TRBV4-2; d_gene: .
CDR3aa: CASSLVPGGPHEQYF; j_gene: TRBJ2-7; v_gene: TRBV7-7; d_gene: TRBD2
CDR3aa: CSAREDYGYTF; j_gene: TRBJ1-2; v_gene: TRBV20-1; d_gene: .
CDR3aa: CASRGRQGGDEKLFF; j_gene: TRBJ1-4; v_gene: TRBV6-1; d_gene: TRBD1
CDR3aa: CASSPLKSGSYEQYF; j_gene: TRBJ2-7; v_gene: TRBV5-4; d_gene: .
CDR3aa: CASSYSGRRNTEAFF; j_gene: TRBJ1-1; v_gene: TRBV6-5; d_gene: .
CDR3aa: CASVGSTDTQYF; j_gene: TRBJ2-3; v_gene: TRBV6-6; d_gene: .
CDR3aa: CASSLMSVVTSGSYNEQFF; j_gene: TRBJ2-1; v_gene: TRBV7-3; d_gene: TRBD2
CDR3aa: CASSTLDSNQPQHF; j_gene: TRBJ1-5; v_gene: TRBV18; d_gene: .
CDR3aa: CASSTPRAGNNTEAFF; j_gene: TRBJ1-1; v_gene: TRBV21-1; d_gene: .
CDR3aa: CASSSRQATDTQYF; j_gene: TRBJ2-3; v_gene: TRBV6-6; d_gene: .
CDR3aa: CAISELIRGRVDYGYTF; j_gene: TRBJ1-2; v_gene: TRBV10-3; d_gene: TRBD1
CDR3aa: CASNNWDEQFF; j_gene: TRBJ2-1; v_gene: TRBV2; d_gene: .
CDR3aa: CASSTGTGPFEQYF; j_gene: TRBJ2-7; v_gene: TRBV5-1; d_gene: TRBD1